This entry lists 25 T cell receptor beta chains sequenced from one sample in a study of Graves' ophthalmopathy and Graves' hyperthyroidism. RNA transcripts were the template, and TCR beta CDR3 regions were amplified from them. Amplification began with first-round RT-PCR using HTBI primers, then second-round multiplex PCR was performed. TCRdb redid the calling of the multiplex PCR reads with MiXCR, one entry per CDR3 protein. The table lists 650,000 to 900,000 distinct CDR3 sequences, approximately 40% of them singletons, with around 40% in the top ten. What was sequenced was peripheral blood. These receptors were obtained from an adult man with Graves' ophthalmopathy.

About this clonotype itself: An end of the junction differs from the germline gene, which may be a read error. The V call is TRBV4-1, the J call TRBJ2-6, with a possible D match to TRBD2 (6 bases). CDR3 length: 14 amino acids. Germline V gene sequence: CDR1 MGHRA, CDR2 YSYEKL. CDR3 region: CASPGTAGANVLTF. The DNA for the CDR3 is TGTGCCAGCCCCGGGACTGCTGGGGCCAACGTCCTGACTTTC.

There are many counts of this clonotype. An end of the junction differs from the germline gene, which may be a read error. The chain carries TRBV7-9 and TRBJ1-4; D gene unclear. The V gene's germline CDR1 is SEHNR and CDR2 FQNEAQ (reference sequence). The CDR3 spans 12 residues. CDR3 sequence: CASSQDREKLFF. The DNA for the CDR3 is TGCGCCAGCAGCCAAGATCGCGAAAAACTGTTTTTT. The complete variable domain, with remaining parts taken from reference TRBV7-9 and TRBJ1-4, reads DTGVSQNPRHKITKRGQNVTFRCDPISEHNRLYWYRQTLGQGPEFLTYFQNEAQLEKSRLLSDRFSAERPKGSFSTLEIQRTEQGDSAMYLCASSQDREKLFFGSGTQLSVL.

As regards this clonotype: As the CDR3 is not closed by the conserved phenylalanine or tryptophan, this likely results from a read error. Because the CDR3's place on the DNA is in doubt, the DNA is left out and the CDR3 is given as listed by TCRdb. The chain joins TRBV29-1 to TRBJ2-5; the D call in the table, TRBD2, was not verified against the DNA. Looked up from germline, CDR1 is SQVTM and CDR2 is ANQGSEA. The CDR3 comprises 10 residues, both ends counted. CDR3 sequence reads: CSVVQREGLV.

As concerns this clonotype: Germline and junction disagree at one end, which may indicate a read error. CDR3: CSASRGSGAYEQCF. Here the CDR3 DNA reads TGCAGTGCTAGCCGGGGAAGTGGGGCCTACGAGCAGTGCTTC. The chain couples TRBV20-1 to TRBJ2-7, with D perhaps assigned TRBD1 or TRBD2 (5 bases each). Germline V gene sequence: CDR1 DFQATT, CDR2 SNEGSKA (reference sequence). The CDR3 runs 14 residues.

The V call is TRBV25-1, the J call TRBJ1-1; D may be TRBD1 (5 bases). Germline CDR1 MGHDK, CDR2 SYGVNS. The CDR3 has 13 amino acids. The ends were cut back, 7 bases at V and 4 bases at J, with 13 bases in the middle. DNA for the CDR3: TGTGCCAGCAAGGCGGGGGGGACCACTGAAGCTTTCTTT. Its translation: CASKAGGTTEAFF. The full variable domain, completed using reference TRBV25-1 and TRBJ1-1, is EADIYQTPRYLVIGTGKKITLECSQTMGHDKMYWYQQDPGMELHLIHYSYGVNSTEKGDLSSESTVSRIRTEHFPLTLESARPSHTSQYLCASKAGGTTEAFFGQGTRLTVV.

This clonotype has ten or more counts. The gene calls are TRBV19 and TRBJ2-5; a possible D gene is TRBD2 (6 bases). This CDR3 has 14 residues. Germline V gives CDR1 LNHDA, CDR2 SQIVND (reference sequence). Trimming shortened V by 4 bases and J by 6 bases, and 15 bases separated the two germline ends. DNA of the CDR3: TGTGCCAGTAGTACATCGAGAGGCGGGAAGACCCAGTACTTC. It is translated as CASSTSRGGKTQYF.

The chain joins TRBV20-1 to TRBJ2-5; 8 bases are a match to TRBD2. Germline V lookup: CDR1 DFQATT, CDR2 SNEGSKA (reference sequence). The CDR3 totals 14 residues. The V and J ends lost 2 bases and 5 bases, in that order; junction bases with no gene match: 7. The CDR3 nucleotides are TGCAGTGCTAGACTAGCGGGTCCGATGGAGACCCAGTACTTC. It yields the protein CSARLAGPMETQYF.

This clonotype was recorded many times. The rearrangement links TRBV27 to TRBJ1-6; D gene ambiguous. This CDR3 spans 12 amino acids. V was clipped by 9 bases and J by 8 bases, with 11 bases between them. CDR1 and CDR2 from the germline V gene are MNHEY and SMNVEV (reference sequence). Here the CDR3 reads CASCRVHSPLHF. As DNA, the CDR3 is TGTGCCAGTTGCCGCGTGCATTCACCCCTCCACTTT.

At least ten counts were recorded for this clonotype. This chain joins TRBV29-1 and TRBJ1-1; no clear D gene. CDR3 length: 13 residues. The germline gives CDR1 SQVTM, CDR2 ANQGSEA. The V gene lost 1 base and the J gene lost 5 bases, with 11 bases spanning the gap. In nucleotides, the CDR3 is TGCAGCGTTGAAGTGGGGAGGAGAACTGAAGCTTTCTTT. It is translated as CSVEVGRRTEAFF.

This clonotype was picked up a small number of times. CDR3 DNA sequence: TGTGCCAGCAGCGTTAACGGGGAACCCACAGACGAAAAACTGTTTTTT. Protein product: CASSVNGEPTDEKLFF. V usage is TRBV9 and J usage is TRBJ1-4; the D is unclear. The CDR3 totals 16 residues. Germline CDR1 reads SGDLS; CDR2 reads YYNGEE. V lost 2 bases and J 8 bases, leaving 19 bases between the germline ends.

Remarks on this clonotype: It may be a read error: a sequence one base away is much more abundant. The gene calls are TRBV7-9 and TRBJ2-7, with 8 bases aligning to TRBD1. Per germline, CDR1 SEHNR and CDR2 FQNEAQ (reference sequence). Trimming removed 2 bases from V and 9 bases from J; junction bases left unmatched: 6. CDR3 length: 13 residues. The CDR3 is CASSLNGQGLQYF. The CDR3 DNA reads as TGTGCCAGCAGCTTAAACGGACAGGGCCTGCAGTACTTC.

This clonotype was counted between two and nine times. The rearrangement links TRBV12-3 or TRBV12-4 to TRBJ2-2; no reliable D call. V was shortened by 2 bases and J by 1 base, with 8 bases between the two germline ends. The CDR3 length is 15 residues. The CDR3 DNA reads as TGTGCCAGCAGTTTACTGGTTGGGAACACCGGGGAGCTGTTTTTT. Its translation: CASSLLVGNTGELFF.

The rearrangement links TRBV7-9 to TRBJ2-5; TRBD2 is a possible D gene (5 bases). Per the germline V gene, CDR1 is SEHNR and CDR2 is FQNEAQ (reference sequence). This CDR3 comprises 14 residues. V lost 6 bases and J 5 bases, leaving 16 bases between the germline ends. In nucleotides, the CDR3 is TGTGCCAGCAGTGCCGGGATACCACGGGAGACCCAGTACTTC. Protein sequence: CASSAGIPRETQYF.

This clonotype was counted only a few times. The CDR3 bases are TGTGCCAGCAGCCCATTGGTACGGACTAAAGAGCAGTACTTC. Amino acids: CASSPLVRTKEQYF. V and J are TRBV11-2 and TRBJ2-7; the D gene is possibly TRBD2 (6 bases). V dropped 5 bases and J dropped 7 bases, with 18 bases sitting between them. CDR3 length equals 14 residues. Germline V gene data show CDR1 as SGHAT and CDR2 as FQNNGV.

This clonotype has ten or more counts. This chain links TRBV11-2 with TRBJ2-7; unclear D gene. V was trimmed by 5 bases and J by 6 bases, leaving 23 bases between them. Germline CDR1 and CDR2: SGHAT and FQNNGV. The CDR3 consists of 16 residues. CDR3 sequence (DNA): TGTGCCAGCAGCCGACCTGGACGGACCTCTCAGAGCGAGCAGTACTTC. It translates to CASSRPGRTSQSEQYF.

This chain links TRBV20-1 with TRBJ1-1; no reliable D call. This CDR3 contains 12 residues. Germline V gives CDR1 DFQATT, CDR2 SNEGSKA (reference sequence). Trimming took off 5 bases at V and 10 bases at J, with 17 bases between the two ends. The CDR3 DNA sequence: TGCAGTGCTGGTGGCGGCGGAGTAGGAGCTTTCTTT. Translated: CSAGGGGVGAFF.

This sequence joins TRBV19 and TRBJ1-5; tentatively, D is TRBD1 (5 bases). Germline CDR1 LNHDA, CDR2 SQIVND (reference sequence). Deletions cut 5 bases from V and 1 base from J, with 12 bases between. The CDR3 has 15 amino acids. As DNA, the CDR3 is TGTGCCAGTAGTGTTGTCAACAGGAGCAATCAGCCCCAGCATTTT. This sequence encodes CASSVVNRSNQPQHF.

This sequence joins TRBV19 and TRBJ2-7; tentatively, D is TRBD2 (6 bases). Germline loops: CDR1 LNHDA, CDR2 SQIVND (reference sequence). V was trimmed by 2 bases and J by 0 bases, leaving 8 bases between them. CDR3 length: 14 residues. For the CDR3, the DNA is TGTGCCAGTAGTATAACTAGCATCTCCTACGAGCAGTACTTC. It translates to CASSITSISYEQYF.

The rearrangement uses TRBV29-1 and TRBJ1-2; the D is unclear. The germline V gene has CDR1 SQVTM and CDR2 ANQGSEA. The CDR3 length is 13 residues. V lost 3 bases and J lost 7, with 15 bases in between. The CDR3 DNA sequence: TGCAGCGTTGAGGACCGGGCGGGCTTTGGCTACACCTTC. As protein: CSVEDRAGFGYTF.

This clonotype was counted many times. The chain carries TRBV7-2 and TRBJ1-5; 8 bases are shared with TRBD1. Losses at the gene ends were 4 bases for V and 6 bases for J; bases not matched to a gene: 11. Looked up from germline, CDR1 is SGHTA and CDR2 is FQGNSA. This CDR3 spans 16 amino acids. DNA of the CDR3: TGTGCCAGCAGCTCTTACCTGGGACAGGTGGTTCAGCCCCAGCATTTT. It codes for CASSSYLGQVVQPQHF.

The V call is TRBV19, the J call TRBJ1-6, with 8 bases lining up with TRBD1. The CDR3 spans 15 residues. Germline V CDR1 and CDR2: LNHDA, SQIVND (reference sequence). Trimming took 7 bases from V and 10 from J; bases not matched to a gene: 12. In nucleotides, the CDR3 is TGTGCCAGTACCTCGACAGGGGAAGGAGGGTCACCCCTCCACTTT. It yields the protein CASTSTGEGGSPLHF.

The V call is TRBV29-1, the J call TRBJ2-7, with 7 bases lining up with TRBD1. Looked up from germline, CDR1 is SQVTM and CDR2 is ANQGSEA. This CDR3 spans 12 amino acids. V shed 8 bases, J shed 4 bases, and the junction held 8 bases outside the gene matches. The CDR3 nucleotides are TGCAGCCGACCGGGACAGTCTTACGAGCAGTACTTC. Translated, it gives CSRPGQSYEQYF.

This clonotype was seen only a few times. The chain has TRBV5-6 and TRBJ1-2; D gene unclear. The V and J ends lost 2 bases and 2 bases respectively, with 13 bases between them. The V gene's germline CDR1 is SGHDT and CDR2 YYEEEE. CDR3 size: 15 residues. DNA for the CDR3: TGTGCCAGCAGCTTAGAGTGGCAGCGAAACTATGGCTACACCTTC. It translates to CASSLEWQRNYGYTF.

The chain recombines TRBV15 with TRBJ1-1, with a tentative D call TRBD1 (6 bases). CDR1 is LNHNV and CDR2 is YYDKDF in the germline V gene (reference sequence). The CDR3 is made up of 15 amino acids. The V gene lost 5 bases and the J gene lost 0 bases, with 13 bases spanning the gap. CDR3 sequence reads: CATSGHAGVNTEAFF. The CDR3 coding sequence is TGTGCCACCAGCGGGCATGCAGGGGTGAACACTGAAGCTTTCTTT. Variable domain in full (rest from reference TRBV15 and TRBJ1-1): DAMVIQNPRYQVTQFGKPVTLSCSQTLNHNVMYWYQQKSSQAPKLLFHYYDKDFNNEADTPDNFQSRRPNTSFCFLDIRSPGLGDTAMYLCATSGHAGVNTEAFFGQGTRLTVV.

This rearrangement joins TRBV25-1 to TRBJ2-2; unclear D gene. This CDR3 has 15 residues. The germline gives CDR1 MGHDK, CDR2 SYGVNS. The V and J ends lost 9 bases and 4 bases respectively, with 18 bases between them. CDR3 in amino acids: CASRPAVSSTGELFF. The CDR3 region has the DNA TGTGCCAGTAGACCAGCCGTTTCGTCCACCGGGGAGCTGTTTTTT.